This is a list of T cell receptor beta chains from one sample in a study of cytomegalovirus exposure and HLA in healthy donors. Generated by immunoSEQ multiplex PCR, the TCRdb table keeps only in-frame clones and is missing some. This table has under 35,000 clones, about 65% appearing once. Input material: PBMCs. These TCRs come from a man aged 50 to 59 in good health and CMV-seropositive. Each CDR3 is given with its conserved first and last residue. The D gene is left open where the match is weak. Where a row states a size, it is once, few, many or the class of an expanded clone; other rows omit it.

TRBV30	TRBJ2-7	-	-	CAWTLLGEQYF	TGTGCCTGGACCTTGCTAGGCGAGCAGTACTTC
TRBV4-2	TRBJ1-2	-	TRBD1	CASRGTGYYGYTF	TGTGCCAGCAGGGGGACAGGGTACTATGGCTACACCTTC
TRBV6-5	TRBJ1-5	-	-	CASSYSNNQPQHF	TGTGCCAGCAGTTACTCCAATAATCAGCCCCAGCATTTT
TRBV19	TRBJ1-2	-	TRBD1	CASSDLKGASGYTF	TGTGCCAGTAGTGACTTAAAGGGGGCATCAGGCTACACCTTC
TRBV6-1	TRBJ1-1	-	-	CASTRGESEAFF	TGTGCCAGCACAAGGGGCGAATCTGAAGCTTTCTTT
TRBV29-1	TRBJ1-2	-	-	CSVEVRVNYGYTF	TGCAGCGTTGAGGTCAGGGTAAACTATGGCTACACCTTC
TRBV6-1	TRBJ1-1	-	-	CASNVRENTEAFF	TGTGCCAGCAACGTCAGGGAGAACACTGAAGCTTTCTTT
TRBV10-3	TRBJ1-5	few	TRBD1	CAIQQNRGVGFGNQPQHF	TGTGCCATCCAACAAAACAGGGGGGTTGGATTTGGCAATCAGCCCCAGCATTTT
TRBV5-1	TRBJ2-1	-	-	CASRWDMLEQFF	TGCGCCAGCAGATGGGACATGCTTGAGCAGTTCTTC
TRBV5-4	TRBJ2-3	many	TRBD1	CASRPDRGLTDTQYF	TGTGCCAGCAGACCCGACAGGGGGCTTACAGATACGCAGTATTTT
TRBV28	TRBJ2-7	-	TRBD1	CASRGTVIYEQYF	TGTGCCAGCAGGGGGACAGTAATCTACGAGCAGTACTTC
TRBV7-2	TRBJ2-1	-	-	CASSLRRTAVSEQFF	TGTGCCAGCAGCTTAAGGAGGACCGCCGTGAGTGAGCAGTTCTTC
TRBV30	TRBJ2-3	-	TRBD1	CAWGPGQVTDTQYF	TGTGCCTGGGGACCGGGACAGGTCACAGATACGCAGTATTTT
TRBV29-1	TRBJ1-5	-	-	CSVESQGHQHF	TGCAGCGTTGAATCACAGGGACATCAGCATTTT
TRBV29-1	TRBJ2-7	-	TRBD1	CSVEEGRGRYEQYF	TGCAGCGTTGAAGAGGGCAGGGGGAGATACGAGCAGTACTTC
TRBV29-1	TRBJ2-1	-	-	CSVEEWNEQFF	TGCAGCGTTGAGGAGTGGAATGAGCAGTTCTTC
TRBV6-6	TRBJ2-1	-	-	CASSSDRYNEQFF	TGTGCCAGCAGTTCGGACAGATACAATGAGCAGTTCTTC
TRBV6-6	TRBJ2-7	once	-	CASSRTVNYEQYF	TGTGCCAGCAGCCGGACAGTAAACTACGAGCAGTACTTC
TRBV6-5	TRBJ2-3	-	-	CASSIRDSGTDTQYF	TGTGCCAGCAGCATCCGGGACTCGGGTACAGATACGCAGTATTTT
TRBV15	TRBJ1-5	-	-	CATSRAGAPWEPQHF	TGTGCCACCAGCAGAGCAGGGGCACCTTGGGAGCCCCAGCATTTT
TRBV2	TRBJ2-7	once	-	CASGASRTVSFQTYF	TGTGCCAGCGGGGCCTCCCGGACAGTCAGTTTTCAAACGTACTTC
TRBV20-1	TRBJ1-2	few	TRBD1	CSALGQEGYTF	TGCAGTGCTCTCGGACAGGAAGGCTACACCTTC
TRBV5-4	TRBJ1-1	few	-	CASSRNRQEMNTEAFF	TGTGCCAGCAGCCGCAACCGACAGGAGATGAACACTGAAGCTTTCTTT
TRBV29-1	TRBJ1-1	-	-	CSVFPDTNTEAFF	TGCAGCGTTTTTCCGGACACAAACACTGAAGCTTTCTTT
TRBV7-8	TRBJ1-1	few	-	CASSREGRNTEAFF	TGTGCCAGCAGCCGGGAGGGGAGGAACACTGAAGCTTTCTTT
TRBV10-3	TRBJ1-2	-	TRBD1	CAISDPSGTGRSYGYTF	TGTGCCATCAGTGACCCCTCCGGGACAGGTCGCTCCTATGGCTACACCTTC
TRBV4-1	TRBJ1-2	-	TRBD1	CASSQPGDRVGYTF	TGCGCCAGCAGCCAACCGGGGGACAGGGTAGGCTACACCTTC
TRBV10-3	TRBJ2-6	-	-	CAISGGPAGANVLTF	TGTGCCATCAGTGGTGGGCCTGCGGGGGCCAACGTCCTGACTTTC
TRBV4-1	TRBJ1-2	-	TRBD1	CASSPQWDRDFGYTF	TGCGCCAGCAGCCCTCAGTGGGACAGGGATTTTGGCTACACCTTC
TRBV30	TRBJ1-5	once	TRBD1	CAWSSGQGSQPQHF	TGTGCCTGGAGTTCGGGACAGGGGTCTCAGCCCCAGCATTTT
TRBV12-5	TRBJ2-7	-	TRBD2	CASGLPTLAAAYEQYF	TGTGCTAGTGGTTTGCCTACACTAGCGGCCGCCTACGAGCAGTACTTC
TRBV10-3	TRBJ2-1	-	TRBD1	CAIRGTGDYNEQFF	TGTGCCATACGGGGGACAGGGGACTACAATGAGCAGTTCTTC
TRBV5-6	TRBJ1-2	-	-	CASSTNHYGYTF	TGTGCCAGCAGCACAAATCACTATGGCTACACCTTC
TRBV6-1	TRBJ2-5	few	-	CASSEGPVQETQYF	TGTGCCAGCAGTGAAGGGCCAGTTCAAGAGACCCAGTACTTC
TRBV30	TRBJ1-4	-	-	CAWTTGRGEKLFF	TGTGCCTGGACTACAGGGAGGGGTGAAAAACTGTTTTTT
TRBV6-5	TRBJ1-2	-	-	CASSYGGGGDYGYTF	TGTGCCAGCAGTTACGGGGGCGGTGGTGACTATGGCTACACCTTC
TRBV13	TRBJ1-6	-	-	CASSFKTYNSPLHF	TGTGCCAGCAGCTTCAAAACCTATAATTCACCCCTCCACTTT
TRBV30	TRBJ2-3	few	TRBD2	CAWSAATSGGAGTDTQYF	TGTGCCTGGAGTGCCGCGACTAGCGGGGGGGCCGGCACAGATACGCAGTATTTT
TRBV2	TRBJ2-3	-	TRBD2	CASLTSGNADTQYF	TGTGCCAGCTTGACTAGCGGGAACGCAGATACGCAGTATTTT
TRBV5-1	TRBJ2-5	-	-	CASSLGQAEETQYF	TGCGCCAGCAGCTTGGGCCAGGCAGAAGAGACCCAGTACTTC
TRBV14	TRBJ2-1	few	-	CASSQDMTATYNEQFF	TGTGCCAGCAGCCAAGATATGACAGCTACCTACAATGAGCAGTTCTTC
TRBV11-2	TRBJ2-3	-	-	CASSFQGISTDTQYF	TGTGCCAGCAGCTTCCAGGGGATTAGCACAGATACGCAGTATTTT
TRBV19	TRBJ2-1	few	TRBD2	CASSIGGLEHNEQFF	TGTGCCAGTAGTATAGGGGGACTAGAACACAATGAGCAGTTCTTC
TRBV6-1	TRBJ1-5	few	-	CASTEGVKPQHF	TGTGCCAGCACCGAAGGGGTGAAGCCCCAGCATTTT
TRBV7-2	TRBJ1-4	-	-	CASSRSLGGNEKLFF	TGTGCCAGCAGCCGATCCTTAGGGGGTAACGAAAAACTGTTTTTT
TRBV6-4	TRBJ2-3	-	-	CASSDRGGSTDTQYF	TGTGCCAGCAGTGACAGGGGGGGGAGCACAGATACGCAGTATTTT
TRBV18	TRBJ1-1	-	-	CASSPGGSTEAFF	TGTGCCAGCTCACCCGGCGGTAGCACTGAAGCTTTCTTT
TRBV5-6	TRBJ1-5	-	-	CASSLGGSNQPQHF	TGTGCCAGCAGCTTAGGAGGTAGCAATCAGCCCCAGCATTTT
TRBV5-4	TRBJ2-1	few	TRBD2	CASSLFLAGGFEQFF	TGTGCCAGCAGCTTGTTCCTAGCGGGAGGTTTTGAGCAGTTCTTC
TRBV29-1	TRBJ1-5	-	TRBD1	CSVEEVQGAEGQPQHF	TGCAGCGTTGAAGAAGTCCAGGGGGCAGAGGGTCAGCCCCAGCATTTT
TRBV7-9	TRBJ1-1	-	TRBD1	CASSLRGGQGENTEAFF	TGTGCCAGCAGCTTACGAGGAGGACAGGGGGAGAACACTGAAGCTTTCTTT
TRBV6-6	TRBJ1-2	-	-	CASSYSTGGYTF	TGTGCCAGCAGTTACTCGACGGGTGGCTACACCTTC
TRBV21-1	TRBJ2-7	-	-	CASRKRTSGSTEQYF	TGTGCCAGCAGAAAACGGACTAGCGGGAGTACGGAACAGTACTTC